Listed here are 20 T cell receptor beta chains from one sample, sequenced in a study of CD8 T cells in ankylosing spondylitis (TCRdb year 2017). Library preparation was by 5' RACE. TCRdb lists the instrument as Illumina HiSeq 2500. The raw public reads went through TCRdb reprocessing: fastp at Q25, MiXCR clone calling, in-frame beta chains kept. Rows merge per CDR3 protein into single entries with the most common DNA and genes. This sample is represented by a few hundred thousand distinct CDR3 sequences; more than 20% of them were singletons. More than 0.6% of the sample belongs to the ten largest clones. The specimen sequenced was blood, either unsorted or a sorted T cell fraction (not recorded which). The receptors originated from a male donor with ankylosing spondylitis or in good health (not recorded which).

This clonotype was found a few times. This chain connects TRBV6-5 to TRBJ2-1; no definite D call. Trimming left V 5 bases short and J 5 bases short, with 4 bases between. This CDR3 has 11 residues. The germline gives CDR1 MNHEY, CDR2 SVGAGI. The CDR3 region is CASSRDNEQFF. CDR3 DNA: TGTGCCAGCAGTAGGGACAATGAGCAGTTCTTC.

This clonotype was counted between two and nine times. This sequence joins TRBV20-1 and TRBJ2-3, with 9 bases identical to TRBD2. The CDR3 has 14 amino acids. V dropped 0 bases and J dropped 14; count of bases not matched to a gene: 12. Germline CDR1 reads DFQATT; CDR2 reads SNEGSKA (reference sequence). CDR3 amino acids: CSARDRSGGTRAYF. CDR3 coding DNA: TGCAGTGCTAGAGATCGCAGCGGGGGGACGCGTGCGTATTTT.

At least ten counts were recorded for this clonotype. The chain joins TRBV9 to TRBJ1-3; D gene ambiguous. The V and J ends lost 0 bases and 3 bases respectively, with 7 bases between them. The CDR3 has 14 amino acids. Germline lookup yields CDR1 SGDLS and CDR2 YYNGEE. The CDR3 coding sequence is TGTGCCAGCAGCGTAGACGGGGTTGGAAACACCATATATTTT. Translated: CASSVDGVGNTIYF.

There are many counts of this clonotype. This chain links TRBV10-2 with TRBJ2-1; D perhaps matches TRBD2 (7 bases). This CDR3 contains 15 residues. The V gene's germline CDR1 is WSHSY and CDR2 SAAADI. V dropped 3 bases and J dropped 4 bases, with 13 bases sitting between them. The CDR3 DNA reads TGCGCCAGCAGTGACCGGGGGGCAGGATACAATGAGCAGTTCTTC. Translating gives CASSDRGAGYNEQFF.

The genes are TRBV23-1 and TRBJ2-7; D is uncertain. TRBV23-1 is identified as an open reading frame with a role that is uncertain. The CDR3 spans 20 residues. Between the trimmed V and J ends, which lost 3 bases and 3 bases, there was a span of 30 bases. The CDR3 DNA reads TGCGCCAGCAGTCATAAACCCCCGACCAAGCTTAAAGACGGTTTCTACGAGCAGTACTTC. Its translation is CASSHKPPTKLKDGFYEQYF.

The sample holds a few counts of this clonotype. The chain uses TRBV10-3 and TRBJ1-4; D might be TRBD1 (6 bases). Trimming stripped 6 bases from V and 5 bases from J, with 13 bases between. The germline gives CDR1 ENHRY, CDR2 SYGVKD. The CDR3 totals 14 residues. CDR3 in amino acids: CAISGAGTNEKLFF. The CDR3 DNA is TGTGCCATCAGCGGCGCAGGGACAAATGAAAAACTGTTTTTT.

This clonotype appeared many times. The chain has TRBV24-1 and TRBJ2-1; D gene unclear. V was trimmed by 5 bases and J by 6 bases, leaving 10 bases between them. Germline values: CDR1 KGHDR, CDR2 SFDVKD. The CDR3 loop spans 13 amino acids. DNA for the CDR3: TGTGCCACCAGTGGAAACACTATCAATGAGCAGTTCTTC. The encoded protein is CATSGNTINEQFF.

This clonotype occurred a few times. The chain links TRBV20-1 to TRBJ2-1; D may be TRBD2 (6 bases). Germline assignment: CDR1 DFQATT and CDR2 SNEGSKA (reference sequence). The germline V and J ends were trimmed by 6 bases and 8 bases, with 17 bases remaining between them. The CDR3 runs 13 residues. The DNA of the CDR3 is TGCAGTGCCAAGACGGGGGTGTGGGATGAGCAGTTCTTC. Encoded protein: CSAKTGVWDEQFF.

V usage is TRBV5-1 and J usage is TRBJ1-1; 7 nucleotides agree with TRBD1. The CDR3 length is 13 residues. Germline CDR1 SGHRS, CDR2 YFSETQ. Losses at the gene ends were 4 bases for V and 5 bases for J; bases not matched to a gene: 5. The DNA of the CDR3 is TGCGCCAGCAGCCTAGGGACAGTTACTGAAGCTTTCTTT. Translating gives CASSLGTVTEAFF.

This clonotype turned up a few times. V usage is TRBV20-1 and J usage is TRBJ2-7; D may match TRBD1 or TRBD2 (6 bases each). Germline CDR1 reads DFQATT; CDR2 reads SNEGSKA (reference sequence). Deletions cut 3 bases from V and 4 bases from J, with 13 bases between. The CDR3 is 13 amino acids. CDR3: CSASWGAGYEQYF. DNA for the CDR3: TGCAGTGCTAGTTGGGGGGCGGGGTACGAGCAGTACTTC.

The J gene is TRBJ2-1, the V gene TRBV11-2; TRBD2 is a possible D gene (7 bases). CDR1 and CDR2 (germline): SGHAT, FQNNGV. V gave up 3 bases and J gave up 7 bases, with 19 bases separating them. This CDR3 has 16 residues. The CDR3: CASSFPGGGLLNEQFF. CDR3 DNA sequence: TGTGCCAGCAGCTTCCCCGGCGGGGGCCTCTTGAATGAGCAGTTCTTC.

This sequence joins TRBV10-3 and TRBJ2-7, with 8 bases aligning to TRBD2. The CDR3 contains 11 residues. J gave up 3 bases and V 11 bases, and 3 bases lay outside the gene matches. Germline V gives CDR1 ENHRY, CDR2 SYGVKD. The CDR3 nucleotides are TGTGCCTCCGCGGGGGGCTACGAGCAGTACTTC. This translates into CASAGGYEQYF.

This chain uses TRBV20-1 with TRBJ2-3; TRBD1 is a possible D gene (6 bases). V dropped 6 bases and J dropped 4 bases, with 14 bases sitting between them. Germline V gene sequence: CDR1 DFQATT, CDR2 SNEGSKA (reference sequence). CDR3 length equals 13 residues. The CDR3 nucleotides are TGCAGTGCCCCCAGACAGGCGGCAGATACGCAGTATTTT. Amino acids: CSAPRQAADTQYF.

The V call is TRBV20-1, the J call TRBJ2-3; 11 bases agree with TRBD2. Germline loops: CDR1 DFQATT, CDR2 SNEGSKA (reference sequence). After removal of 3 bases from V and 6 bases from J, the junction contained 11 bases not matched to a gene. The CDR3 consists of 16 residues. For the CDR3, the DNA is TGCAGTGCTAGGGTTACTAGCGGGGGAGAGGGGGATACGCAGTATTTT. Its translation: CSARVTSGGEGDTQYF.

This clonotype was counted only a few times. The germline gene is not matched at one end of the junction; a read error may be the cause. The CDR3 reads CASSLGQASETQYF. The CDR3 DNA sequence: TGTGCTAGCAGCTTAGGACAGGCCTCAGAGACCCAGTACTTC. This chain links TRBV7-7 with TRBJ2-5; 7 bases are a match to TRBD1. The CDR3 extends over 14 amino acids. The germline CDR1 and CDR2 sequences are SSHAT and FNYEAQ (reference sequence).

This rearrangement joins TRBV6-1 to TRBJ1-6; a possible D gene is TRBD1 (6 bases). Trimming removed 4 bases at V and 7 bases at J, with 8 bases between. The CDR3 covers 13 residues. Germline CDR1 MNHNS, CDR2 SASEGT. CDR3 sequence: CASSGGPNSPLHF. In DNA form, the CDR3 reads TGTGCCAGCAGTGGGGGGCCAAATTCACCCCTCCACTTT.

This clonotype has a handful of counts. The chain carries TRBV12-3 or TRBV12-4 and TRBJ1-2, with TRBD1 as a possible D gene (5 bases). The CDR3 is 14 residues long. Trimming shortened V by 7 bases and J by 3 bases, and 15 bases separated the two germline ends. In nucleotides, the CDR3 is TGTGCCAGCACGACCCCCGGGGCCTACTATGGCTACACCTTC. Encoded protein: CASTTPGAYYGYTF.

This clonotype was recorded once. The chain recombines TRBV20-1 with TRBJ2-1; D perhaps matches TRBD2 (5 bases). With 6 bases removed from V and 0 bases from J, the gap between germline ends came to 12 bases. Germline CDR1 is DFQATT and CDR2 is SNEGSKA (reference sequence). The CDR3 length is 14 residues. This chain's CDR3 is CSAEGRSSYNEQFF. The CDR3 DNA is TGCAGTGCGGAAGGGAGAAGCTCCTACAATGAGCAGTTCTTC.

This clonotype was counted ten times or more. This rearrangement joins TRBV20-1 to TRBJ1-1, with a possible D match to TRBD1 (5 bases). This CDR3 comprises 15 residues. The germline V gene has CDR1 DFQATT and CDR2 SNEGSKA (reference sequence). Trimming left V 2 bases short and J 5 bases short, with 18 bases between. This CDR3 reads CSARPLGDLGTEAFF. The CDR3 DNA follows: TGCAGTGCTAGACCATTAGGGGACCTGGGGACTGAAGCTTTCTTT.

V and J are TRBV28 and TRBJ2-1; the match to TRBD1 covers 9 bases. V lost 6 bases to trimming and J lost 4 bases; unmatched junction nucleotides: 7. The CDR3 consists of 15 residues. Germline V gene sequence: CDR1 MDHEN, CDR2 SYDVKM. CDR3 in DNA: TGTGCCAGCAGAAACCGGGACAGGGTATACAATGAGCAGTTCTTC. This encodes CASRNRDRVYNEQFF. Drawing the rest from reference TRBV28 and TRBJ2-1, the complete variable domain is DVKVTQSSRYLVKRTGEKVFLECVQDMDHENMFWYRQDPGLGLRLIYFSYDVKMKEKGDIPEGYSVSREKKERFSLILESASTNQTSMYLCASRNRDRVYNEQFFGPGTRLTVL.